A single sample gave rise to the 9 T cell receptor beta chains below, sequenced in a study of control samples from healthy donors and cancer patients (dated by TCRdb to the early 2020s). The library was generated by the immunoSEQ multiplex PCR assay. TCRdb mirrors the immuneACCESS table, restricted to in-frame sequences. Some clones are absent from its copies; in checked studies, under half trace to an unresolved V gene, and the reason for the others is unknown. This sample is represented by 150,000 to 160,000 clones; just under 95% of them were singletons. 5.5% to 6% of the sample is taken by the ten largest. Sequencing was carried out using blood. The receptors shown here come from a man between 40 and 49 years old in good health.

The V and J genes are TRBV4-3 and TRBJ1-1; TRBD1 aligns across 12 bases. V dropped 3 bases and J dropped 0; count of bases not matched to a gene: 11. The CDR3 sequence is 19 residues long. The germline V gene encodes CDR1 LGHNA and CDR2 YSLEER. DNA of the CDR3: TGCGCCAGCAGCCAGAGACAGAGGGACAGGGGGCGAGTGAACACTGAAGCTTTCTTT. This translates into CASSQRQRDRGRVNTEAFF.

J is TRBJ1-1 and V is TRBV6-6; TRBD1 might be the D (5 bases). V was shortened by 2 bases and J by 1 base, with 8 bases between the two germline ends. The CDR3 is made up of 14 amino acids. Per germline, CDR1 MNHNY and CDR2 SVGAGI (reference sequence). This CDR3 is CASSYGASNTEAFF. CDR3 coding DNA: TGTGCCAGCAGTTACGGGGCGTCGAACACTGAAGCTTTCTTT.

The chain employs TRBV5-1 and TRBJ1-4, with a weak D call TRBD1 (6 bases). Trimming pared 2 bases from V and 5 bases from J, leaving 10 bases between. The CDR3 extends over 14 amino acids. Germline V CDR1 and CDR2: SGHRS, YFSETQ. CDR3 DNA sequence: TGCGCCAGCAGCTTAGGACAGCAAAATGAAAAACTGTTTTTT. This gives the protein CASSLGQQNEKLFF. Drawing the rest from reference TRBV5-1 and TRBJ1-4, the complete variable domain is KAGVTQTPRYLIKTRGQQVTLSCSPISGHRSVSWYQQTPGQGLQFLFEYFSETQRNKGNFPGRFSGRQFSNSRSEMNVSTLELGDSALYLCASSLGQQNEKLFFGSGTQLSVL.

Here the CDR3 DNA reads TGTGCCAGCGGCCCCCTCCGACTAGCGGGGGAGACCCAGTACTTC. Amino acid sequence: CASGPLRLAGETQYF. The gene calls are TRBV3-1 (or the pseudogene TRBV3-2) and TRBJ2-5; 11 nucleotides align to TRBD2. The CDR3 consists of 15 residues. From germline, CDR1 is LGHDT and CDR2 YNNKEL (reference sequence). With V trimmed by 8 bases and J by 5 bases, 10 bases remained unmatched.

V usage is TRBV5-6 and J usage is TRBJ2-7, with D possibly being TRBD2 (5 bases). The germline gives CDR1 SGHDT, CDR2 YYEEEE. The CDR3 contains 16 residues. V was clipped by 0 bases and J by 4 bases, with 17 bases between them. CDR3 sequence reads: CASSLGLGSTLYEQYF. The CDR3 bases are TGTGCCAGCAGCTTGGGTCTTGGGAGTACACTTTACGAGCAGTACTTC.

The chain links TRBV11-2 to TRBJ1-4; tentative D call: TRBD1 (5 bases). The CDR3 has 15 residues. Trimming removed 5 bases from V and 3 bases from J, with 13 bases in between. Per the germline V gene, CDR1 is SGHAT and CDR2 is FQNNGV. The CDR3 region is CASSPRWGANEKLFF. The CDR3 coding sequence is TGTGCCAGCAGCCCCCGTTGGGGGGCTAATGAAAAACTGTTTTTT. Looking up the rest from reference TRBV11-2 and TRBJ1-4 gives the full variable domain: EAGVAQSPRYKIIEKRQSVAFWCNPISGHATLYWYQQILGQGPKLLIQFQNNGVVDDSQLPKDRFSAERLKGVDSTLKIQPAKLEDSAVYLCASSPRWGANEKLFFGSGTQLSVL.

The chain uses TRBV19 and TRBJ2-1; TRBD2 might be the D (5 bases). This CDR3 is 16 amino acids long. Between the trimmed V and J ends, which lost 7 bases and 7 bases, there was a span of 23 bases. Germline assignment: CDR1 LNHDA and CDR2 SQIVND (reference sequence). DNA of the CDR3: TGTGCCAGTACTTCATTGACCGAGGGATCCCTGAATGAGCAGTTCTTC. Protein: CASTSLTEGSLNEQFF.

This rearrangement joins TRBV5-1 to TRBJ1-1; D remains ambiguous. With 7 bases removed from V and 2 bases from J, the gap between germline ends came to 12 bases. The CDR3 has 13 amino acids. Germline CDR1 SGHRS, CDR2 YFSETQ. CDR3 protein: CASERLPNTEAFF. As DNA, the CDR3 is TGCGCCAGCGAGAGGCTCCCCAACACTGAAGCTTTCTTT.

The J gene is TRBJ2-1, the V gene TRBV28, with D unclear. CDR1 MDHEN and CDR2 SYDVKM come from the germline V gene. The CDR3 has 15 residues. Trimming cost V 2 bases and J 8 bases, with 16 bases left between them. The CDR3 DNA reads as TGTGCCAGCAGTTTAAGTATTACGGAGCGCGATGAGCAGTTCTTC. Translated, it gives CASSLSITERDEQFF.